The clone carrying this T cell receptor beta chain was observed a handful of times. What it binds is not known. This entry comes from a study of CD8 T cells in ankylosing spondylitis. The study's findings and limits: Reported data indicate significant enrichment of disease-linked clones within matched ankylosing spondylitis synovial fluid. Disease-linked clones proved CD8+ and comparatively uncommon in peripheral blood. Roughly 8 highly homologous variants made up a TCR beta motif that seemed to typify ankylosing spondylitis blood.

The TCR beta libraries were generated through quantitative 5'-RACE incorporating molecular barcodes. From the 5' RACE reads, TCRdb called clonotypes with MiXCR, one entry per CDR3 protein. The repertoire includes 300,000 to 400,000 distinct CDR3 sequences, roughly 22% of them detected once, and around 13% sits in the top ten. This CDR3 has 13 residues. J gave up 5 bases and V 8 bases, and 6 bases lay outside the gene matches. V and J are TRBV12-3 or TRBV12-4 and TRBJ2-1; 7 bases map to TRBD2. The sequencing sample was made of blood, either unsorted or a sorted T cell fraction (not recorded which). This clonotype was obtained from a male donor with ankylosing spondylitis or in good health (not recorded which). CDR3 sequence (DNA): TGTGCCAGCGGACCTAGCGGCCACAATGAGCAGTTCTTC. Protein: CASGPSGHNEQFF.